The entry that follows covers one T cell receptor beta chain sequence. The data belong to a study of blood T cell repertoires in COVID-19. The wider study: Acute and convalescent COVID-19 samples came from the United States, Italy and Spain.

Cohort allocation depended upon clinical history that participants reported. A case of COVID-19 had been met by exposed participants within 2 weeks before study entry. TCRdb's table, derived via immunoSEQ multiplex PCR, lists solely in-frame clones and lacks some. The table has around 200,000 clones, around nine tenths seen once. The CDR3 consists of 14 residues. The V gene end was trimmed by 4 bases and the J gene end by 1 base; junction bases not matched to a gene: 5. CDR1 and CDR2 from the germline V gene are GTSNPN and SVGIG (reference sequence). This receptor was obtained from a woman aged 30 to 39 who had been exposed to COVID-19. The V call is TRBV30, the J call TRBJ1-1, with 8 bases identical to TRBD1. Source material: PBMCs or T cells enriched from blood (not recorded which). The DNA of the CDR3 is TGTGCCTGGAACAACAGGGGGAGGAACACTGAAGCTTTCTTT. This encodes CAWNNRGRNTEAFF.